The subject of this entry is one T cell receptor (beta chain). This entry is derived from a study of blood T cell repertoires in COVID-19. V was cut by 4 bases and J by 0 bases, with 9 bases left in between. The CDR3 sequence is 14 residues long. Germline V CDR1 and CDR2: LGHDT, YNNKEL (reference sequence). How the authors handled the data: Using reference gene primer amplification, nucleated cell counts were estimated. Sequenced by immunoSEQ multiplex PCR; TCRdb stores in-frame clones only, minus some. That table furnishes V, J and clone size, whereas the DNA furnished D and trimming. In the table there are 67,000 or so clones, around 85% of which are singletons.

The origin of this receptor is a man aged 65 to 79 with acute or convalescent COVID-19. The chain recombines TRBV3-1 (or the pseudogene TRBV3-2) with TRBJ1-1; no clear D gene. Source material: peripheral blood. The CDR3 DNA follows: TGTGCCAGCAGCCCGCGGGTCATGAACACTGAAGCTTTCTTT. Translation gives CASSPRVMNTEAFF.